Listed here are 24 T cell receptor beta chains from one sample, sequenced in a study of spatial heterogeneity in lung cancer (dated by TCRdb to between 2018 and 2021). Interpreted using the paper, the time point label stands for: sample taken at primary tumor resection. TCR sequencing used whole RNA extracted from tumor and nontumor lung tissue, or from cryopreserved PBMC samples, without cell sorting. The library was generated by 5' RACE. TCRdb records NextSeq 500 as the sequencer. The raw public reads went through TCRdb reprocessing: fastp at Q25, MiXCR clone calling, in-frame beta chains kept. Rows are combined by CDR3 protein, so each entry shows the most common genes and DNA. The sample records 35,000 to 45,000 distinct CDR3 sequences, 5.2% of which are singletons. The ten largest clones add up to about 25% of the sample. The sequencing here drew on PBMCs, taken at surgery. The origin of the receptors is a female donor with early-stage non-small cell lung cancer.

Many counts were recorded for this clonotype. The chain couples TRBV20-1 to TRBJ1-2, with a tentative D call TRBD1 (6 bases). CDR1 and CDR2 (germline): DFQATT, SNEGSKA (reference sequence). Trimming removed 5 bases from V and 4 bases from J, with 11 bases in between. There are 12 residues in the CDR3. The CDR3 sequence is CSASEGGYGYTF. The CDR3 nucleotides are TGCAGTGCTTCCGAGGGGGGCTATGGCTACACCTTC.

This clonotype has at least ten counts. The chain employs TRBV27 and TRBJ1-1; TRBD1 agrees at 8 bases. The germline V gene encodes CDR1 MNHEY and CDR2 SMNVEV (reference sequence). There are 13 residues in the CDR3. V lost 4 bases to trimming and J lost 6 bases; unmatched junction nucleotides: 4. CDR3 sequence (DNA): TGTGCCAGCAGTTCGGACAGGGACCCTGAAGCTTTCTTT. Its translation is CASSSDRDPEAFF.

This clonotype was detected a few times. The V gene is TRBV6-1, the J gene TRBJ2-3; 14 bases are shared with TRBD2. The V gene's germline CDR1 is MNHNS and CDR2 SASEGT. This CDR3 comprises 15 residues. Losses at the gene ends were 4 bases for V and 4 bases for J; bases not matched to a gene: 1. The CDR3 DNA sequence: TGTGCCAGCAGTGGACTAGCGGGGGGGCCAGATACGCAGTATTTT. Its protein product is CASSGLAGGPDTQYF.

This clonotype was found many times. The chain is built from TRBV28 and TRBJ2-5; 10 bases are a match to TRBD2. CDR1 and CDR2 (germline): MDHEN, SYDVKM. V dropped 3 bases and J dropped 5; count of bases not matched to a gene: 6. The CDR3 length is 15 residues. In DNA, the CDR3 is TGTGCCAGCAGTTTTATCGGTAGCGGGGGGGAGACCCAGTACTTC. Encoded protein: CASSFIGSGGETQYF.

This clonotype was counted between two and nine times. A much larger clone differs from this one at a single base, so this may be a read error. The chain is built from TRBV10-2 and TRBJ2-3; 10 bases line up with TRBD2. There are 19 residues in the CDR3. Germline loops: CDR1 WSHSY, CDR2 SAAADI. V shed 7 bases, J shed 0 bases, and the junction held 16 bases outside the gene matches. The CDR3 DNA reads as TGCGCCAGCAAGTGGGGGGCGCCTAGCGGGGGCCGTAGCACAGATACGCAGTATTTT. Protein sequence: CASKWGAPSGGRSTDTQYF.

The genes are TRBV6-4 and TRBJ1-1, with D tentatively TRBD1 (6 bases). Germline CDR1 reads MRHNA; CDR2 reads SNTAGT. This CDR3 contains 13 residues. V dropped 5 bases and J dropped 1 base, with 8 bases sitting between them. In DNA, the CDR3 is TGTGCCAGCAGTCGACAGGAGAACACTGAAGCTTTCTTT. Residues: CASSRQENTEAFF.

The rearrangement links TRBV9 to TRBJ2-7; possible D gene TRBD2, 6 bases. Germline-derived CDR1 and CDR2 are SGDLS and YYNGEE. There are 14 residues in the CDR3. The V end lost 7 bases, the J end lost 2 bases, and 16 bases lay between the germline ends. CDR3 amino acids: CASGTPGRTYEQYF. The CDR3 DNA is TGTGCCAGCGGTACCCCAGGGAGGACCTACGAGCAGTACTTC. Together with reference TRBV9 and TRBJ2-7, the CDR3 gives the full variable domain: DSGVTQTPKHLITATGQRVTLRCSPRSGDLSVYWYQQSLDQGLQFLIQYYNGEERAKGNILERFSAQQFPDLHSELNLSSLELGDSALYFCASGTPGRTYEQYFGPGTRLTVT.

This clonotype was recorded many times. The junction does not match germline at one end; this may be a read error. This chain links TRBV20-1 with TRBJ2-3, with 9 bases identical to TRBD2. This CDR3 comprises 12 residues. Germline V lookup: CDR1 DFQATT, CDR2 SNEGSKA (reference sequence). The CDR3 region has the DNA TGCAGTGCTAGAGATCTACGACTAGCGGCCACATTT. This translates into CSARDLRLAATF.

This clonotype appeared many times. V gene TRBV12-3 or TRBV12-4 combines with J gene TRBJ2-1; D perhaps matches TRBD1 (6 bases). Trimming took 6 bases from V and 5 from J, leaving 14 bases between them. This CDR3 contains 14 residues. Here the CDR3 reads CASRQGHLNNEQFF. For the CDR3, the DNA is TGTGCCAGCAGGCAGGGACACCTCAACAATGAGCAGTTCTTC.

This clonotype was observed at least ten times. This chain connects TRBV5-1 to TRBJ1-5; D call uncertain. The CDR3 covers 15 residues. V was shortened by 1 base and J by 0 bases, with 8 bases between the two germline ends. Germline CDR1 SGHRS, CDR2 YFSETQ. The CDR3 protein is CASSLSSGSNQPQHF. CDR3 DNA sequence: TGCGCCAGCAGCTTGTCTTCAGGTAGCAATCAGCCCCAGCATTTT.

The V and J genes are TRBV3-1 and TRBJ2-7; D is ambiguous. The CDR3 is 15 amino acids. Germline V gene data show CDR1 as LGHDT and CDR2 as YNNKEL (reference sequence). V lost 1 base, J lost 0 bases, and 10 bases lay in between. CDR3 coding DNA: TGTGCCAGCAGCCAAGTTTCACTGATCTCCTACGAGCAGTACTTC. This codes for CASSQVSLISYEQYF.

The sample holds many counts of this clonotype. The rearrangement joins TRBV5-1 to TRBJ1-2, with D unclear. CDR1 is SGHRS and CDR2 is YFSETQ in the germline V gene. The CDR3 has 13 amino acids. V dropped 1 base and J dropped 4 bases, with 8 bases sitting between them. This chain's CDR3 is CASSLSQSYGYTF. In DNA form, the CDR3 reads TGCGCCAGCAGCTTGTCACAGTCCTATGGCTACACCTTC.

This clonotype was seen at least ten times. The chain couples TRBV30 to TRBJ2-3; D perhaps matches TRBD2 (6 bases). V shed 2 bases and J shed 2 bases, with 17 bases lying between them. Germline V gene lookup returns CDR1 GTSNPN and CDR2 SVGIG (reference sequence). The CDR3 has 16 residues. CDR3: CAWSPGLAATTDTQYF. The CDR3, as DNA: TGTGCCTGGAGTCCCGGGTTAGCGGCGACCACAGATACGCAGTATTTT.

This clonotype was seen at least ten times. The rearrangement joins TRBV5-1 to TRBJ2-5; a weak D match, TRBD1 (6 bases). V lost 0 bases to trimming and J lost 3 bases, with 15 bases between them. The CDR3 covers 16 residues. The germline V gene has CDR1 SGHRS and CDR2 YFSETQ. CDR3 DNA: TGCGCCAGCAGCTTGGGGCTCGGACAGTTAAAAGAGACCCAGTACTTC. It specifies CASSLGLGQLKETQYF.

J is TRBJ2-7 and V is TRBV19; tentatively, D is TRBD2 (6 bases). Looked up from germline, CDR1 is LNHDA and CDR2 is SQIVND (reference sequence). CDR3 length equals 12 residues. V was clipped by 8 bases and J by 7 bases, with 15 bases between them. CDR3 in DNA: TGTGCCAGTGGCCCGGCGGGGAGGGAGCAGTACTTC. This codes for CASGPAGREQYF.

There are many counts of this clonotype. The chain links TRBV5-4 to TRBJ2-3; 8 bases map to TRBD2. Germline loops: CDR1 SGHNT, CDR2 YYREEE (reference sequence). The CDR3 is 16 amino acids. V shed 10 bases, J shed 0 bases, and the junction held 13 bases outside the gene matches. DNA for the CDR3: TGTGCCGTAACCCCGCGGGCTAGCGGGAGCACAGATACGCAGTATTTT. Its translation: CAVTPRASGSTDTQYF.

This sequence joins TRBV19 and TRBJ2-6; no definite D call. Looked up from germline, CDR1 is LNHDA and CDR2 is SQIVND (reference sequence). With 4 bases removed from V and 0 bases from J, the gap between germline ends came to 13 bases. This CDR3 is built from 17 residues. In DNA, the CDR3 is TGTGCCAGTAGTACCCCGTCCTGGGACTCTGGGGCCAACGTCCTGACTTTC. Encoded protein: CASSTPSWDSGANVLTF.

This clonotype was detected ten times or more. The chain employs TRBV28 and TRBJ1-2; unclear D gene. CDR3 length: 14 amino acids. The V end was cut by 1 base, the J end by 8 bases, with 14 bases between. CDR1 MDHEN and CDR2 SYDVKM come from the germline V gene. CDR3 bases: TGTGCCAGCAGTTTATTAAGGAGAGTGAAGGGCTACACCTTC. Amino acids: CASSLLRRVKGYTF.

This clonotype was recorded many times. The DNA for the CDR3 is TGTGCCAGCAGCTTTCAGGGGAACTATGGCTACACCTTC. This gives the protein CASSFQGNYGYTF. The rearrangement joins TRBV7-9 to TRBJ1-2, with a weak D call TRBD1 (6 bases). CDR3 length equals 13 residues. In germline, CDR1 is SEHNR, CDR2 FQNEAQ (reference sequence). Trimming cost V 3 bases and J 2 bases, with 7 bases left between them.

This clonotype was counted at least ten times. The chain couples TRBV20-1 to TRBJ2-3; 9 bases are a match to TRBD1. The CDR3 consists of 16 residues. Per the germline V gene, CDR1 is DFQATT and CDR2 is SNEGSKA (reference sequence). Trimming took 5 bases from V and 3 from J; bases not matched to a gene: 12. CDR3 residues: CSAFPGTGFRTDTQYF. The CDR3 coding sequence is TGCAGTGCTTTCCCCGGGACAGGGTTTCGGACAGATACGCAGTATTTT.

This clonotype was picked up many times. The chain joins TRBV11-1 to TRBJ2-1, with 9 bases matching TRBD1. CDR3 length: 16 amino acids. With 4 bases clipped from V and 5 bases from J, the junction kept 9 bases outside the gene matches. Germline V gene lookup returns CDR1 SGHAT and CDR2 FQDESV (reference sequence). The CDR3 DNA is TGTGCCAGCAGCTCGAGCCGGGACAGGGTCAACAATGAGCAGTTCTTC. Its protein is CASSSSRDRVNNEQFF.

In this sample, this clonotype turned up many times. The chain combines TRBV24-1 with TRBJ2-3; D is possibly TRBD2 (6 bases). Between the trimmed V and J ends, which lost 9 bases and 6 bases, there was a span of 12 bases. This CDR3 region has 12 residues. Germline CDR1 is KGHDR and CDR2 is SFDVKD. CDR3 sequence reads: CATRGAGDTQYF. The CDR3 nucleotides are TGTGCCACCCGAGGGGCGGGGGATACGCAGTATTTT.

This clonotype has a count of ten or more. The chain recombines TRBV9 with TRBJ2-7; weak D call: TRBD1 (5 bases). This CDR3 is 15 amino acids long. The germline V gene encodes CDR1 SGDLS and CDR2 YYNGEE. Trimming took off 4 bases at V and 3 bases at J, with 17 bases between the two ends. This CDR3 is CASSPRQGNFYEQYF. CDR3 DNA: TGTGCCAGCAGCCCCCGGCAGGGTAATTTCTACGAGCAGTACTTC.

The V gene is TRBV30, the J gene TRBJ2-5, with D maybe TRBD1 (6 bases). CDR1 and CDR2 (germline): GTSNPN, SVGIG (reference sequence). The V and J ends lost 2 bases and 2 bases respectively, with 12 bases between them. This CDR3 is built from 14 residues. The DNA of the CDR3 is TGTGCCTGGAGTTGGGGACAAGGACAAGAGACCCAGTACTTC. Its protein product is CAWSWGQGQETQYF.